At least ten counts were recorded for the clone carrying this T cell receptor (beta chain). This sample was included in a study of early T cells in non-severe SARS-CoV-2 infection. The germline V gene encodes CDR1 DFQATT and CDR2 SNEGSKA (reference sequence). The CDR3 consists of 17 residues. The J segment lost 1 base and the V segment lost 1 base, leaving 6 bases of the junction unmatched. Using its own MiXCR run on the 5' RACE reads, TCRdb lists one record per CDR3 protein. Of fewer than 55,000 distinct CDR3 sequences listed, 6% to 8.5% were seen once; the top ten hold under 9.5%. This TCR came from an adult who was a healthcare worker with PCR-confirmed SARS-CoV-2 infection or an uninfected control (not recorded which). The rearrangement joins TRBV20-1 to TRBJ2-1; 11 nucleotides match TRBD1. Sequencing was performed on whole blood. CDR3 DNA: TGCAGTGCTAGAGCCCTGGGACAGGGGGTATCCTACAATGAGCAGTTCTTC. Translating it yields CSARALGQGVSYNEQFF.